This TCR beta chain appears in the sequencing data of a study of blood T cell repertoires in COVID-19. About the research overall: T cells, B-cell-depleted T cells, or PBMCs provided the cDNA or gDNA that served as material.

Assignment of participants to cohorts was predicated upon participant-reported clinical history. Assay used: immunoSEQ multiplex PCR; TCRdb lists only in-frame clones, some missing. The sample lists 140,000 or so clones, 84% seen once, with more than 3% in the top ten. The CDR3 is made up of 14 amino acids. V trimming: 5 bases; J trimming: 4 bases; junction bases outside the gene matches: 5. CDR1 SNHLY and CDR2 FYNNEI come from the germline V gene. The rearrangement uses TRBV2 and TRBJ2-3; 8 nucleotides match TRBD2. This sequence was found in a woman between 50 and 59 years old with acute COVID-19. The material sequenced was PBMCs or T cells enriched from blood (not recorded which). CDR3 amino acids: CASSPTSGSDTQYF. The CDR3 region has the DNA TGTGCCAGCAGTCCAACTAGCGGATCAGATACGCAGTATTTT.